The sequence of this TCR beta chain was determined in a study of shared clonotypes between healthy human individuals. Study-wide results and caveats: As a rule, naive subsets had a larger estimated richness than memory subsets.

Comments on this clone: Its matching antigen is unknown.

Germline loops: CDR1 GTSNPN, CDR2 SVGIG (reference sequence). The CDR3 spans 13 residues. V was shortened by 1 base and J by 4 bases, with 10 bases between the two germline ends. Naive CD8 cells were CD45RO-negative, positively selected for CCR7, excluding terminally differentiated effector memory CD45RA+ cells. Some clones are missing from TCRdb's copy, which holds only in-frame ones; the method was immunoSEQ multiplex PCR. The sample records some 800,000 clones, over 90% being singletons. V is TRBV30 and J is TRBJ2-5; weak D call: TRBD1 (5 bases). The source is a man aged 25 to 40 in good health. The source material was naive CD8+ T cells sorted from blood. CDR3 sequence: CAWSGTSRETQYF. CDR3 in DNA: TGTGCCTGGAGTGGGACAAGCCGAGAGACCCAGTACTTC.